This T cell receptor beta chain emerged from a study of technical replicates of blood from several donors. This table comes from immunoSEQ multiplex PCR, and its TCRdb copy is limited to in-frame clones, with some not included. The sample has under 95,000 clones, roughly 94% seen once. The CDR3 extends over 10 amino acids. The V and J ends lost 6 bases and 7 bases respectively, with 6 bases between them. Germline CDR1 SNHLY, CDR2 FYNNEI. The chain couples TRBV2 to TRBJ2-5; D not resolved. Material: T cells isolated from PBMCs. The clonotype was recovered from a human donor in good health. The CDR3: CASSSRTQYF. The CDR3 nucleotides are TGTGCCAGCAGCTCGCGGACCCAGTACTTC.